This T cell receptor (beta chain) emerged from a study of cytomegalovirus exposure and HLA in healthy donors. Study at large: It was reported in a later analysis that the 100 to 150 validation repertoires used the same platform as the approximately 620 first-cohort repertoires. Study-wide findings and caveats: Within the approximately 130 validation repertoires, first-cohort TCR clusters tended to co-occur, according to a later analysis.

Note on this clone: Its cognate antigen is unknown.

Germline loops: CDR1 LNHDA, CDR2 SQIVND (reference sequence). The V segment lost 5 bases and the J segment 4 bases; nucleotides outside the gene matches: 6. The CDR3 sequence is 15 residues long. The repertoire was sequenced with immunoSEQ multiplex PCR; TCRdb's copy has only in-frame clones and lacks some. The sample lists approximately 73,000 clones; approximately 95% were seen once. Sequencing was done on a sample of PBMCs. The rearrangement uses TRBV19 and TRBJ1-4; 8 nucleotides match TRBD1. This clonotype originated in a man aged 18 to 35 in good health and CMV-seronegative. The CDR3 DNA sequence: TGTGCCAGTAGTCGCCAGGGACAGGATAATGAAAAACTGTTTTTT. It is translated as CASSRQGQDNEKLFF.